The 3 T cell receptor beta chains presented below share a single source sample, sequenced in a study of control samples from healthy donors and cancer patients. Using immunoSEQ multiplex PCR, the repertoire was profiled, and TCRdb retains in-frame clones only, with some absent. The sample lists about 120,000 clones, around 93% seen once, with 1.5% to 2% in the top ten. The material sequenced was PBMCs. These receptors originate from a man aged 45-65 years with head and neck cancer.

V is TRBV27 and J is TRBJ2-3; 10 bases line up with TRBD1. Germline V CDR1 and CDR2: MNHEY, SMNVEV (reference sequence). V shed 2 bases and J 0 bases; nucleotides not matched to a gene: 8. This CDR3 is 18 amino acids long. CDR3 region: CASSLRDRGRGSTDTQYF. The CDR3, as DNA: TGTGCCAGCAGTTTAAGGGACAGGGGAAGGGGTAGCACAGATACGCAGTATTTT.

This chain connects TRBV5-1 to TRBJ1-1; D not resolved. The CDR3 covers 13 residues. Trimming removed 5 bases at V and 3 bases at J, with 11 bases between. Germline V gene lookup returns CDR1 SGHRS and CDR2 YFSETQ. Here the CDR3 reads CASREQEYTEAFF. As DNA, the CDR3 is TGCGCCAGCAGAGAACAAGAATACACTGAAGCTTTCTTT. Based on the CDR3 plus reference TRBV5-1 and TRBJ1-1, the full variable domain is KAGVTQTPRYLIKTRGQQVTLSCSPISGHRSVSWYQQTPGQGLQFLFEYFSETQRNKGNFPGRFSGRQFSNSRSEMNVSTLELGDSALYLCASREQEYTEAFFGQGTRLTVV.

This chain connects TRBV24-1 to TRBJ2-7; D is tentatively TRBD1 or TRBD2 (5 bases each). V lost 3 bases and J lost 7, with 18 bases in between. This CDR3 has 15 amino acids. The germline V gene encodes CDR1 KGHDR and CDR2 SFDVKD. CDR3 region: CATSDPSSGRGEQYF. The CDR3 DNA sequence: TGTGCCACCAGTGATCCCTCATCGGGGCGTGGGGAGCAGTACTTC.